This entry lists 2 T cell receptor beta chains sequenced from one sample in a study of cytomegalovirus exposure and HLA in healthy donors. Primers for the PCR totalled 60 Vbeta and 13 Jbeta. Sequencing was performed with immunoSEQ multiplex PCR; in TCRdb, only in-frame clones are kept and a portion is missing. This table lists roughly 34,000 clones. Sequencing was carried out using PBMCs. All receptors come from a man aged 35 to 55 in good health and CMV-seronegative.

The CDR3 DNA is TGTGCCAGCAGCGTCGGGACAACAACTAATGAAAAACTGTTTTTT. Translation: CASSVGTTTNEKLFF. The chain uses TRBV9 and TRBJ1-4; D is possibly TRBD1 (6 bases). Trimming shortened V by 2 bases and J by 0 bases, and 8 bases separated the two germline ends. The CDR3 has 15 amino acids. The germline V gene encodes CDR1 SGDLS and CDR2 YYNGEE.

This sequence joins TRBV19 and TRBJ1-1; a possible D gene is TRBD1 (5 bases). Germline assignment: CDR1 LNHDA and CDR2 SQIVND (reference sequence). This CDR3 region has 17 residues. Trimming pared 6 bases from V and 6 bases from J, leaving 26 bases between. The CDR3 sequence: CASRTTRTAREVAEAFF. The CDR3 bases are TGTGCCAGTAGGACAACCCGTACGGCCAGGGAAGTGGCTGAAGCTTTCTTT.